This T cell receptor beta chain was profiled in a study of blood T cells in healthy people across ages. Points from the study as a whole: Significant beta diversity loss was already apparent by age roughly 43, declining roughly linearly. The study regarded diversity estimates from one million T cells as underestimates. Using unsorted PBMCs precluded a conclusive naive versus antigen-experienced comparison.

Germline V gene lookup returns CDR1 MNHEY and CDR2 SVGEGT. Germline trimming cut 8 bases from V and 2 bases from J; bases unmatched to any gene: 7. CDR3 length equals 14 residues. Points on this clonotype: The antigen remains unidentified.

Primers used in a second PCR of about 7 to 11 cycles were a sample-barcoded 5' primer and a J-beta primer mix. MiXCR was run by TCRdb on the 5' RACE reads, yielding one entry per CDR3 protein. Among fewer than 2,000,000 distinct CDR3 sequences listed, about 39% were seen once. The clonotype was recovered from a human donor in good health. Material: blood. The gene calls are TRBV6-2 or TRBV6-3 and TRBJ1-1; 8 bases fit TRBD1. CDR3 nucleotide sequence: TGTGCCAGCGACGACAGGGGCCAAAACACTGAAGCTTTCTTT. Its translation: CASDDRGQNTEAFF.